These T cell receptor beta chains were read from a single sample in a study of OX40 agonist ivuxolimab in advanced cancers. Sequencing used immunoSEQ multiplex PCR; TCRdb keeps in-frame clones, though not all of them. The data hold about 70,000 clones, with about 78% observed a single time. The material sequenced was CD4+ or CD8+ T cells sorted from blood, taken in a trial of the OX40 agonist ivuxolimab. All receptors come from an adult with an advanced solid tumor such as melanoma, head and neck, liver or kidney cancer. Both conserved end residues are part of each CDR3. D genes are given only for firm matches. Where a row states a size, it is once, few, many or the class of an expanded clone; other rows omit it.

d_gene,abundance,j_gene,v_gene,CDR3aa,CDR3nt
TRBD1,-,TRBJ2-7,TRBV5-6,CASTLWGRQGIYEQYF,TGTGCCAGCACCCTCTGGGGCCGACAGGGGATATACGAGCAGTACTTC
-,-,TRBJ2-7,TRBV19,CASSMEYAYEQYF,TGTGCCAGTAGTATGGAGTATGCATACGAGCAGTACTTC
-,-,TRBJ1-3,TRBV29-1,CSVRDGRTGNTIYF,TGCAGCGTGCGTGATGGGAGAACTGGAAACACCATATATTTT
TRBD2,once,TRBJ2-7,TRBV10-1,CASSESFGGSYEQYF,TGCGCCAGCAGTGAGTCCTTTGGCGGGAGTTACGAGCAGTACTTC
TRBD1,few,TRBJ1-3,TRBV15,CATGDRGLSGNTIYF,TGTGCCACCGGCGACAGGGGACTCTCTGGAAACACCATATATTTT
-,-,TRBJ1-4,TRBV5-5,CASSPGGTFNEKLFF,TGTGCCAGCAGCCCGGGGGGAACCTTTAATGAAAAACTGTTTTTT
-,-,TRBJ2-7,TRBV7-2,CASSLKIGHEQYF,TGTGCCAGCAGCTTAAAAATAGGCCACGAGCAGTACTTC
TRBD1,-,TRBJ1-2,TRBV25-1,CASSVGQGLEYTF,TGTGCCAGCAGTGTTGGACAGGGCCTAGAATACACCTTC
-,-,TRBJ2-5,TRBV4-2,CASSQTRETQYF,TGTGCCAGCAGCCAAACCAGGGAGACCCAGTACTTC
TRBD1,-,TRBJ1-1,TRBV15,CATSRGSGTGGMNTEAFF,TGTGCCACCAGCAGAGGATCCGGGACAGGGGGGATGAACACTGAAGCTTTCTTT
-,few,TRBJ1-6,TRBV4-1,CASSAFIVLDSPLHF,TGCGCCAGCAGCGCCTTTATAGTTCTTGATTCACCCCTCCACTTT
-,few,TRBJ2-2,TRBV5-4,CASSWGTGTGELFF,TGTGCCAGCAGCTGGGGGACGGGCACCGGGGAGCTGTTTTTT
-,-,TRBJ1-3,TRBV2,CASSSRSSGVGNTIYF,TGTGCCAGCAGTTCTCGGTCTTCAGGGGTTGGAAACACCATATATTTT
-,-,TRBJ1-1,TRBV19,CASSMQLNTEAFF,TGTGCCAGTAGTATGCAGTTGAACACTGAAGCTTTCTTT
-,-,TRBJ2-7,TRBV7-2,CASSPQGSRQYSYEQYF,TGTGCCAGCAGCCCCCAGGGGTCGAGACAATACTCCTACGAGCAGTACTTC
-,-,TRBJ2-5,TRBV4-1,CASSRRVQETQYF,TGCGCCAGCAGCCGGAGGGTACAAGAGACCCAGTACTTC
-,-,TRBJ2-1,TRBV4-2,CASSRDWGTSSYNEQFF,TGTGCCAGCAGCCGTGACTGGGGTACTAGCTCCTACAATGAGCAGTTCTTC
TRBD1,-,TRBJ1-2,TRBV6-5,CASGSGGSNYGYTF,TGTGCCAGCGGTTCAGGGGGATCGAACTATGGCTACACCTTC
-,-,TRBJ2-1,TRBV7-2,CASRWQGLGNNEQFF,TGTGCCAGCAGGTGGCAGGGGCTGGGTAACAATGAGCAGTTCTTC
-,-,TRBJ1-1,TRBV6-6,CASSYGQGTNTEAFF,TGTGCCAGCAGTTATGGGCAGGGGACGAACACTGAAGCTTTCTTT
-,-,TRBJ2-3,TRBV5-1,CASSLTDTQYF,TGCGCCAGCAGCCTCACAGATACGCAGTATTTT
-,-,TRBJ1-5,TRBV18,CASSLSKDGNQPQHF,TGTGCCAGCTCACTCTCCAAGGACGGCAATCAGCCCCAGCATTTT
-,-,TRBJ1-3,TRBV5-4,CASSPGPAGRNTIYF,TGTGCCAGCAGCCCGGGACCGGCAGGGCGAAACACCATATATTTT